In this sample, the clone carrying this T cell receptor beta chain turned up a few times. The antigen remains undetermined. This entry belongs to a study of cytomegalovirus exposure and HLA in healthy donors. The PCR employed 60 Vbeta primers together with 13 Jbeta primers. The assay was immunoSEQ multiplex PCR, and TCRdb's table has in-frame clones only and misses some. This table has about 180,000 clones, over 75% appearing once. The CDR3 covers 12 residues. V gave up 2 bases and J gave up 5 bases, with 7 bases separating them. The germline V gene encodes CDR1 KGHSH and CDR2 LQKENI. Each donor's status was that of a healthy bone marrow donor. Broader study findings: High specificity and sensitivity for cytomegalovirus status were reported for the classifier. It was reported that TCR beta sequences correctly inferred the HLA-A and HLA-B alleles for most subjects. Most of the TCR beta V segments (in an earlier analysis) were productive either about 90% or about 30% of the time.

V and J are TRBV18 and TRBJ2-7, with a tentative D call TRBD1 (5 bases). Material: PBMCs. The source is a man aged 60-69 years in good health and CMV-seronegative. CDR3 loop: CASSPGAHEQYF. The CDR3 DNA sequence: TGTGCCAGCTCACCAGGGGCCCACGAGCAGTACTTC. Filled out from reference TRBV18 and TRBJ2-7, the complete variable domain reads NAGVMQNPRHLVRRRGQEARLRCSPMKGHSHVYWYRQLPEEGLKFMVYLQKENIIDESGMPKERFSAEFPKEGPSILRIQQVVRGDSAAYFCASSPGAHEQYFGPGTRLTVT.